Detailed here is one T cell receptor beta chain. It lacks a known antigen. Base qualities are not provided; no much larger clone lies one nucleotide away. The CDR3 regions of human TCRbeta chains were subjected to immunosequencing. In the original analysis: Repertoire TCRs were checked for matches against a reference library of SARS-CoV-2-specific TCRs that had been generated using the MIRA antigen-specificity platform. Breadth meant the fraction of unique TCRs that were SARS-CoV-2-associated, whereas depth meant the fraction of total T cells that were SARS-CoV-2-associated. Using the MIRA data, each spike-specific TCR was mapped to the spike region that the TCR reacts to and placed in a CD4 or CD8 class. Log10-transformed breadth and depth values were compared by one-way ANOVA with Sidak's multiple comparisons tests. TCRdb limited this immuneACCESS table to in-frame rearrangements with V and J called. A share of clones is missing; checked studies link under half to unresolved V genes, and the rest is unexplained. That table furnishes V, J and clone size, whereas the DNA furnished D and trimming. Within this sample are roughly 140,000 clones, with 90% to 95% of them counted one time only. The leading ten clones occupy around 1.9% of the sample.

These data are taken from a study of T cell responses to AZD1222 COVID-19 vaccine (dated by TCRdb to about 2021). In terms of the full investigation: Because spike-specific TCR depth and breadth did not differ between the two schedules, AZD1222 recipients who got a second dose at roughly 4 weeks were pooled with those who got a second dose at roughly 12 weeks. A total of 230 to 250 trial participants underwent TCR sequencing, of whom under 220 had received two doses of AZD1222 and around 26 had received two doses of the MenACWY control vaccine. Trial participants were enrolled by age into subgroups of 18-55, 56-69 and 70-plus years, and about 150, 27 and 61 TCR-sequenced participants, respectively, were included in these subgroups.

In the paper's terms, the time point label means: baseline before first vaccination. Vaccinee samples came from UK trials COV001 and COV002, including a single-blind randomized controlled phase 2/3 trial of AZD1222 (ChAdOx1 nCoV-19) in healthy adults. For TCRbeta chain sequencing, PBMC samples were collected from trial participants at day 0 and at day 28 after the second dose. Beyond this particular receptor, the publication reports: Only five or six AZD1222 recipients were SARS-CoV-2 seropositive at baseline, limiting conclusions about previously exposed vaccinees. Reportedly, close to half of the unique spike-specific TCRs recognized epitopes lying outside the regions that are mutated in the B.1.351 and B.1.1.7 variants. After two AZD1222 doses, both the breadth and the depth of spike-specific TCRs were significantly higher than at day 0 and than in MenACWY recipients. Because no day 14 peak-response samples were available, repertoires were characterized only after the peak T cell response. The vaccine-associated CD4 TCRs covered the entire spike protein, and the dominant responses fell in regions 160-218 and 743-854. Most participants were white British and females outnumbered males, and the authors suggested that clonal diversity may have been underestimated. In the small 56-69-year group, the increase in depth fell short of significance, most likely because of low power.

From the germline V gene (reference sequence), CDR1 is SEHNR and CDR2 is FQNEAQ. Trimming accounts for 5 bases at V and 5 bases at J, while the number of junction bases matched to no gene is 7. Including the terminal cysteine and phenylalanine, the CDR3 comprises 16 residues. CDR3 DNA is the only sequence kept; it has 48 bases, read in frame from the first base. In this chain, TRBV7-9 is recombined with TRBJ2-2; the junction holds 11 bases that match TRBD1. The TCR was taken from an adult in good health. Sample: peripheral blood, taken on day 0 of AZD1222 vaccination. In nucleotides, the sequence is TGTGCCAGCAGCCGCCCCGGGACAGGGGGAACCGGGGAGCTGTTTTTT. It specifies CASSRPGTGGTGELFF.